This TCR beta chain was sequenced in a study of blood T cell repertoires in COVID-19. Germline CDR1 is LNHDA and CDR2 is SQIVND (reference sequence). CDR3 length: 15 amino acids. V gave up 6 bases and J gave up 10 bases, with 22 bases separating them. Repertoires were generated with immunoSEQ multiplex PCR, while TCRdb's copy carries only in-frame clones and drops some. The sample has about 26,000 clones; 90% are singletons. The sample consisted of peripheral blood. This sequence joins TRBV19 and TRBJ2-1, with TRBD2 as a possible D gene (6 bases). The TCR was taken from a man in his 70s with acute or convalescent COVID-19. Here the CDR3 reads CASRTRTNPKYEQFF. CDR3 coding DNA: TGTGCCAGTAGGACACGGACTAACCCAAAATACGAGCAGTTCTTC. Together with reference TRBV19 and TRBJ2-1, the CDR3 gives the full variable domain: DGGITQSPKYLFRKEGQNVTLSCEQNLNHDAMYWYRQDPGQGLRLIYYSQIVNDFQKGDIAEGYSVSREKKESFPLTVTSAQKNPTAFYLCASRTRTNPKYEQFFGPGTRLTVL.